Detailed here is one T cell receptor beta chain. Its specific antigen is unknown. There are no base qualities to consult, and no much larger clone falls within one base. The data were taken from a study of technical replicates of blood from a handful of donors (TCRdb year 2017). Sequences SNHLY (CDR1) and FYNNEI (CDR2) are obtained from the germline V gene. Ends trimmed: V by 8 bases, J by 7 bases; bases unmatched to a gene: 6. From cysteine to phenylalanine, the CDR3 is 13 amino acids long. Of all the DNA, just the CDR3 is kept, 39 bases in frame from base 1. The library was made by the immunoSEQ multiplex PCR assay. This is the immuneACCESS table as TCRdb keeps it, with only in-frame sequences that have V and J called. A part of the clones is gone; compared with another copy, unresolved V genes explain less than half, and the rest is unexplained. This sample lists 80,000 or so clones; 80% to 90% were detected once. Roughly 4% of the sample rests with the top ten.

The sequence derives from a human donor in good health. Some clones in this sample may be carry-over from other donors' samples. Material for sequencing was PBMCs. The chain employs TRBV2 and TRBJ1-5; 9 middle bases align to TRBD1. CDR3 sequence: CASGQGSRQPQHF. The DNA reads TGTGCCAGCGGACAGGGGAGTAGGCAGCCCCAGCATTTT.